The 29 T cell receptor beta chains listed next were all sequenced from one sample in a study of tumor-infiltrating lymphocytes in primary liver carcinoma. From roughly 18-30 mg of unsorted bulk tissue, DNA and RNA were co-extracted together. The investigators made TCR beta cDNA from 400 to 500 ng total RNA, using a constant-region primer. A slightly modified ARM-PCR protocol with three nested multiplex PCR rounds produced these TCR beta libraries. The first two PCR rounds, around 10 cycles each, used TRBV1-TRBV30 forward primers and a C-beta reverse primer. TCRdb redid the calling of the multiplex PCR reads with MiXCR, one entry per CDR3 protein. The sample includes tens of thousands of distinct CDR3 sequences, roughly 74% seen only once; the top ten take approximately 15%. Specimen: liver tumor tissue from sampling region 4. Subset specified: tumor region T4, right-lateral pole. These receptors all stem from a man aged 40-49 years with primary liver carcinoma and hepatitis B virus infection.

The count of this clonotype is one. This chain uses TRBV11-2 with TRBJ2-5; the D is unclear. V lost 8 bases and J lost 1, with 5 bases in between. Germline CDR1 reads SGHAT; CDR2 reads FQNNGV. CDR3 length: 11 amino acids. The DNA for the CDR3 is TGTGCCAGCTTAGGCCAAGAGACCCAGTACTTC. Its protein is CASLGQETQYF.

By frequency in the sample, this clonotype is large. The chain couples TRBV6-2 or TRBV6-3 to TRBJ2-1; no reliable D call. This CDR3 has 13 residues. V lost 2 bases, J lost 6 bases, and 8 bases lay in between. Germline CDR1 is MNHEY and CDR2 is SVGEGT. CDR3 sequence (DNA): TGTGCCAGCAGTTACCAGTTGGGCAATGAGCAGTTCTTC. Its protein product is CASSYQLGNEQFF.

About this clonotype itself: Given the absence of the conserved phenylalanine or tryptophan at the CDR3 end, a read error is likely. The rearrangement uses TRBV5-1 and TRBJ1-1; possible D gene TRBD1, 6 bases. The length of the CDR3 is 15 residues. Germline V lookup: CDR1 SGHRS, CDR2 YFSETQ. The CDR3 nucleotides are TGCGCCAACAGCGTAAACAGGGTGGCGGACACTGAAGCTTTCTCT. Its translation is CANSVNRVADTEAFS.

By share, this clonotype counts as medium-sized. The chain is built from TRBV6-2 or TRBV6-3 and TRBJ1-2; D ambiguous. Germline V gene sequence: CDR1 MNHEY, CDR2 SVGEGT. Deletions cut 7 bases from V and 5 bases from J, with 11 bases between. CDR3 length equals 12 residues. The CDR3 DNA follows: TGTGCCAGCACCCAAGGGCAGTATGGCTACACCTTC. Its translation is CASTQGQYGYTF.

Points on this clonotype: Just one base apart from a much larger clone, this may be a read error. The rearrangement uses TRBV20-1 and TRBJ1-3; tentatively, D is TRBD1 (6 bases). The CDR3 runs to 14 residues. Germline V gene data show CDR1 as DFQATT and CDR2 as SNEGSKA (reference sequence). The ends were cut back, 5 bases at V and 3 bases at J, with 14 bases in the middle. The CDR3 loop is CSAPDRSSGNTIYF. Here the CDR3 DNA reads TGCAGTGCTCCAGACAGGTCAAGTGGAAACACCATATATTTT.

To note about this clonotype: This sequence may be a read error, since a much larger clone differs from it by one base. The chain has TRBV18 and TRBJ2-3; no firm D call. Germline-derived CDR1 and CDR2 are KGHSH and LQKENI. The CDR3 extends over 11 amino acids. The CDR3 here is CASSRIDTKYF. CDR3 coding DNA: TGTGCCAGCTCGCGCATAGATACGAAGTATTTT.

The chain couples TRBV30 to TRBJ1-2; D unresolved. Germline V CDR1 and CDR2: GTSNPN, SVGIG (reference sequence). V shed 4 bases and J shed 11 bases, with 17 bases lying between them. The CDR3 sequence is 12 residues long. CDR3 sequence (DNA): TGTGCCTGGAACTGGGATAGGCTCAGATACACCTTC. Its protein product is CAWNWDRLRYTF.

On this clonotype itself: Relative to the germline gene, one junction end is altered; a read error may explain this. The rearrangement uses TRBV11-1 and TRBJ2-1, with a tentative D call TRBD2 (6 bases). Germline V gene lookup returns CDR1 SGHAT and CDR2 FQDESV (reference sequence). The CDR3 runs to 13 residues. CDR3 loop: CASSAGWPNEQFF. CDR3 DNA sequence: TGTGCTAGCAGCGCGGGATGGCCAAATGAGCAGTTCTTC.

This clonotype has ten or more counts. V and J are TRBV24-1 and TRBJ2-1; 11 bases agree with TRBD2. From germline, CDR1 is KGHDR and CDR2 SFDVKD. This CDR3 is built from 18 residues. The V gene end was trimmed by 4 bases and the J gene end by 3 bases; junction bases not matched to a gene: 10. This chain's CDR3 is CATSDETSGNTIYNEQFF. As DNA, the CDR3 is TGTGCCACCAGTGACGAGACTAGCGGGAACACTATCTACAATGAGCAGTTCTTC.

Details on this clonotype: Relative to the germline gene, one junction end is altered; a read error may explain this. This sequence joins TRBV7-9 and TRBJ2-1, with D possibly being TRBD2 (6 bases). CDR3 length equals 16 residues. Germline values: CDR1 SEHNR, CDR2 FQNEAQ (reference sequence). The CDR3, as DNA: TGTACCAGCAGCCTAGATGGGGGGATTAAAGGCAATGAGCAGTTCTTC. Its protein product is CTSSLDGGIKGNEQFF.

CDR3: CASSEIVNYFYTF. CDR3 bases: TGCGCCAGCAGCGAAATCGTTAACTATTTCTACACCTTC. The rearrangement uses TRBV10-2 and TRBJ1-2; D ambiguous. Germline CDR1 WSHSY, CDR2 SAAADI. Trimming pared 6 bases from V and 10 bases from J, leaving 18 bases between. The CDR3 is made up of 13 amino acids.

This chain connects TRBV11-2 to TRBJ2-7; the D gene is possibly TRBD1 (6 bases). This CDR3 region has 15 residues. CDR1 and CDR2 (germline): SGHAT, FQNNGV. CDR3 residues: CVGSLRWAGENEQYF. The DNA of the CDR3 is TGTGTCGGCAGCTTACGATGGGCAGGGGAAAACGAGCAGTACTTC.

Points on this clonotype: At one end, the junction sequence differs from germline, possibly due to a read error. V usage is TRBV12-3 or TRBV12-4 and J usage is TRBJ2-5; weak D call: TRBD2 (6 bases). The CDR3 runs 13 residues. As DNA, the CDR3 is TGTTCCAGCAACCGAGGCGGGACAGAGACCCAGTACTTC. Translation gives CSSNRGGTETQYF.

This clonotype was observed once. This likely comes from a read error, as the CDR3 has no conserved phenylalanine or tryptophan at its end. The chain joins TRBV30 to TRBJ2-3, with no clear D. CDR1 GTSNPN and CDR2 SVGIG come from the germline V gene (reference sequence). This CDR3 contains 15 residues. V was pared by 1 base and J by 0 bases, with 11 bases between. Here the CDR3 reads CAWSAKPASTDTQYL. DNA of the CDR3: TGTGCCTGGAGTGCCAAACCGGCTAGCACAGATACGCAGTATCTT.

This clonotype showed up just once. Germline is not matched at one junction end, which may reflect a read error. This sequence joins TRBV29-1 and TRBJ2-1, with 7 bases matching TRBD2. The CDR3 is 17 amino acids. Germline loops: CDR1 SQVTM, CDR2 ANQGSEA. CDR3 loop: CSVGGRGVAEIYNEQFF. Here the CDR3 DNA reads TGCAGTGTTGGAGGGAGGGGCGTAGCGGAGATCTACAATGAGCAGTTCTTC.

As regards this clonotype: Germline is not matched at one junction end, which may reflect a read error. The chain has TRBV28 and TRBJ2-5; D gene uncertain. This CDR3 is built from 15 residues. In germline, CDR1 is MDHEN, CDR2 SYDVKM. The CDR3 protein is CVSSSSTKVGQTQYF. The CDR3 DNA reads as TGTGTCAGCAGTTCGAGCACAAAAGTAGGACAGACCCAGTACTTC.

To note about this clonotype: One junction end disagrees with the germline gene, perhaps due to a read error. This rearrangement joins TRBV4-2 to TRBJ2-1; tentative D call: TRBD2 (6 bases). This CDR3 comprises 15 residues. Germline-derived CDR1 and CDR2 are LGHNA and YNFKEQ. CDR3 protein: CASSQGWTTGGEQFF. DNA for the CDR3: TGTGCCAGCAGCCAAGGTTGGACTACTGGCGGTGAGCAATTCTTC.

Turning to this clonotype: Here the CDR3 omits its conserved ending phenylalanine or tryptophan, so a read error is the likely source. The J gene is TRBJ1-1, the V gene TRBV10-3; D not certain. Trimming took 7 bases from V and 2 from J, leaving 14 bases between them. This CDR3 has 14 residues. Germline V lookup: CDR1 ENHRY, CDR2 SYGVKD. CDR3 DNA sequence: TGTGCCATCATGGGCGGCTTCATAAACACTGAAGCTTTCTCT. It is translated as CAIMGGFINTEAFS.

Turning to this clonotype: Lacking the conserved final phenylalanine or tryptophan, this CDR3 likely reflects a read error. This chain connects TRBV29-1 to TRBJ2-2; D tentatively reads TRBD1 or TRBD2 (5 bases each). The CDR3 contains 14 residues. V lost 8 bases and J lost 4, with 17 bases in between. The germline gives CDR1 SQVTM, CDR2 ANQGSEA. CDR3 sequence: CSILGPGPTGELFS. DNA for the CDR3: TGCAGCATCCTCGGCCCGGGACCCACCGGGGAGCTGTTTTCT.

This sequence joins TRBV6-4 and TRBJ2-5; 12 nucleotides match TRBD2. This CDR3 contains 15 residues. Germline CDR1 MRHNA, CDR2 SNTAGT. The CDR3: CGSGRTSGTEKSQYF. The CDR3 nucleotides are TGTGGCAGTGGCAGGACTAGCGGGACGGAAAAGAGCCAGTACTTC.

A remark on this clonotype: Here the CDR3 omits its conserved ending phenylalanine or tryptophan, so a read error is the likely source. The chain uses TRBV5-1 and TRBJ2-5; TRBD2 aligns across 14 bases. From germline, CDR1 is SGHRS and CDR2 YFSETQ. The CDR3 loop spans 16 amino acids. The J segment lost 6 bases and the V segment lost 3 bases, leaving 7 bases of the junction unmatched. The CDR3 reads CASSSGLAGGVKTQYH. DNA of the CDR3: TGCGCCAGCAGCTCCGGACTAGCGGGAGGAGTCAAGACCCAGTACCAC.

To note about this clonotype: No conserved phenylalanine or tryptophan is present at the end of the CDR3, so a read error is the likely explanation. The CDR3 loop is CASSFHVNSYEQYL. In DNA, the CDR3 is TGTGCCAGCAGTTTCCACGTAAACTCCTACGAGCAGTACTTA. The chain couples TRBV28 to TRBJ2-7; D is undetermined. The CDR3 extends over 14 amino acids. V was shortened by 3 bases and J by 0 bases, with 9 bases between the two germline ends. CDR1 and CDR2 (germline): MDHEN, SYDVKM.

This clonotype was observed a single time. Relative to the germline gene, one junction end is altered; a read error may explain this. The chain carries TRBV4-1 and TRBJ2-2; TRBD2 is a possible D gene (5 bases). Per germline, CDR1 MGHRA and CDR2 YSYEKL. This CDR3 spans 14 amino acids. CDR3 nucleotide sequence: TGCGCCAGCAGCCAACTTGCCCTCTCCGGGGAGCTATCTTTT. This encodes CASSQLALSGELSF.

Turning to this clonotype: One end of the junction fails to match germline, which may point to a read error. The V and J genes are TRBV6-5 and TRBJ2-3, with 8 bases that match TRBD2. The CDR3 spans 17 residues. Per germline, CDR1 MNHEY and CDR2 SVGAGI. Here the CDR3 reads CASSSLPLSGGTNTQYF. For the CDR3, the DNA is TGTGCCAGTAGTTCACTCCCCCTAAGCGGGGGTACAAATACGCAGTATTTT.

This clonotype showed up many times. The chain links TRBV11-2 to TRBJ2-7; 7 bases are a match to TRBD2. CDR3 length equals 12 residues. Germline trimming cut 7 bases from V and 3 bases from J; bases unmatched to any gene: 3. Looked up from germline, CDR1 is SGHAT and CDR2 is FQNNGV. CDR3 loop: CASNWGGYEQYF. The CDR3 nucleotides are TGTGCCAGCAACTGGGGGGGCTACGAGCAGTACTTC. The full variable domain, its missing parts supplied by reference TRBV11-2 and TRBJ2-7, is EAGVAQSPRYKIIEKRQSVAFWCNPISGHATLYWYQQILGQGPKLLIQFQNNGVVDDSQLPKDRFSAERLKGVDSTLKIQPAKLEDSAVYLCASNWGGYEQYFGPGTRLTVT.

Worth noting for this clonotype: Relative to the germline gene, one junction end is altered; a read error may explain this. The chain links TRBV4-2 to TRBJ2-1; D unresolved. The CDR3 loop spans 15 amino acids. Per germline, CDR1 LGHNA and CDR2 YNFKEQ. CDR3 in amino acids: CDSSQASDGGYEKFF. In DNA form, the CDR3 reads TGTGACAGCAGTCAGGCCTCGGATGGCGGCTATGAGAAGTTCTTC.

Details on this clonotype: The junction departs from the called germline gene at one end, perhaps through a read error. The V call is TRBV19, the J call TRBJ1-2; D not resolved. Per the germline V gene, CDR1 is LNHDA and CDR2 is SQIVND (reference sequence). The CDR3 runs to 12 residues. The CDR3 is CASSVDTYGYNF. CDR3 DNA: TGTGCCAGTAGTGTAGACACCTATGGCTACAACTTC.

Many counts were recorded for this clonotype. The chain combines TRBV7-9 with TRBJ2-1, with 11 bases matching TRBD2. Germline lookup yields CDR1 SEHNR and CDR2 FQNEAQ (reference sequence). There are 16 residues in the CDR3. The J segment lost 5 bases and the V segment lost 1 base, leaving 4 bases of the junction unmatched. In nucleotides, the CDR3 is TGTGCCAGCAGCTTAGTCACTAGCGGGAGAAACAATGAGCAGTTCTTC. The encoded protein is CASSLVTSGRNNEQFF.

The CDR3: CASSVGGDKGISLSGANVLTF. CDR3 bases: TGTGCCAGCAGCGTGGGGGGAGACAAGGGCATTTCTCTCTCTGGGGCCAACGTCCTGACTTTC. The J gene is TRBJ2-6, the V gene TRBV11-2; TRBD2 might be the D (6 bases). The CDR3 has 21 residues. Trimming left V 5 bases short and J 0 bases short, with 26 bases between. In germline, CDR1 is SGHAT, CDR2 FQNNGV.